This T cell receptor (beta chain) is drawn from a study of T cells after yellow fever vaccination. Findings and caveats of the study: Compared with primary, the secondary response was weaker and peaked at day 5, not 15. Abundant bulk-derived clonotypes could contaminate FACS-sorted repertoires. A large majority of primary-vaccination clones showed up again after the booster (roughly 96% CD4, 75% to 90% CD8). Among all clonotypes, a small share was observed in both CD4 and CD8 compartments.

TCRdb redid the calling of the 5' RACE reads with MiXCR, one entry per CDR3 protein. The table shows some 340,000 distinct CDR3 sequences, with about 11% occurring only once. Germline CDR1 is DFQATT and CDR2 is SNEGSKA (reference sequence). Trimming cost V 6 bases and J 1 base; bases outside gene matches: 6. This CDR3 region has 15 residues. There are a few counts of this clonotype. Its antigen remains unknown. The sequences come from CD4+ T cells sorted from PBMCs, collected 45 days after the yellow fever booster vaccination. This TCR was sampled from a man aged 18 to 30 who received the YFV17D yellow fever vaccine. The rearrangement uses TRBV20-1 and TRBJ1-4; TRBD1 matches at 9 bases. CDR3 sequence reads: CSAWDRAKTNEKLFF. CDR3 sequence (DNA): TGCAGTGCATGGGACAGGGCGAAAACTAATGAAAAACTGTTTTTT.